This T cell receptor (beta chain) was retrieved from a study of blood T cell repertoires in COVID-19. The method was immunoSEQ multiplex PCR; TCRdb's version includes in-frame clones alone and lacks a portion of them. The data contain roughly 300,000 clones, 85% to 90% of them singletons. V lost 4 bases, J lost 7 bases, and 28 bases lay in between. CDR1 is SNHLY, CDR2 FYNNEI, per germline. The CDR3 is 19 amino acids. Individuals aged roughly 18 to 95 years were recruited from 24 US areas. Two negative PCRs, clearance, or symptom resolution characterized the recovered Cohort 3 donors. The sequence was obtained from a woman under 30 who had recovered from COVID-19. The chain employs TRBV2 and TRBJ1-4, with D tentatively TRBD1 (6 bases). What was sequenced was PBMCs or T cells enriched from blood (not recorded which). The CDR3 protein is CASSVGSWDKDVNGEKLFF. CDR3 nucleotide sequence: TGTGCCAGCAGTGTAGGGTCGTGGGACAAGGATGTTAACGGTGAAAAACTGTTTTTT.